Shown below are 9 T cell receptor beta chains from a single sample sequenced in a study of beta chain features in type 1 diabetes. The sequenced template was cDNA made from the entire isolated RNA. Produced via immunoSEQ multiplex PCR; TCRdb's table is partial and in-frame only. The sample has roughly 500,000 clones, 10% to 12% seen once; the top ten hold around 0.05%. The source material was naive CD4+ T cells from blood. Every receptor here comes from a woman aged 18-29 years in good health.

The CDR3 sequence: CSAPTVYEQYF. The CDR3 DNA reads TGCAGTGCCCCGACAGTGTACGAGCAGTACTTC. V gene TRBV20-1 combines with J gene TRBJ2-7; tentatively, D is TRBD1 (5 bases). Per germline, CDR1 DFQATT and CDR2 SNEGSKA (reference sequence). The CDR3 totals 11 residues. The V gene lost 6 bases and the J gene lost 4 bases, with 10 bases spanning the gap.

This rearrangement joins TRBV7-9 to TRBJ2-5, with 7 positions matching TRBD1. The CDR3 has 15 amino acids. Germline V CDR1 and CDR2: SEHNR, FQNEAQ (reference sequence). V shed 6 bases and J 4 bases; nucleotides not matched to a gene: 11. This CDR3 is CASSPIGGAGETQYF. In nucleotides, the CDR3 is TGTGCCAGCAGTCCGATAGGGGGCGCGGGAGAGACCCAGTACTTC.

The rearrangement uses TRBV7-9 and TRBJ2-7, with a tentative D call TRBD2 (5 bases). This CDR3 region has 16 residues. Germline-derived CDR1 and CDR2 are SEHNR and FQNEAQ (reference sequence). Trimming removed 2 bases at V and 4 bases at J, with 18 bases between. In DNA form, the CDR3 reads TGTGCCAGCAGCTTATATCGGGGTATAGTGGTTTACGAGCAGTACGTC. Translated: CASSLYRGIVVYEQYV.

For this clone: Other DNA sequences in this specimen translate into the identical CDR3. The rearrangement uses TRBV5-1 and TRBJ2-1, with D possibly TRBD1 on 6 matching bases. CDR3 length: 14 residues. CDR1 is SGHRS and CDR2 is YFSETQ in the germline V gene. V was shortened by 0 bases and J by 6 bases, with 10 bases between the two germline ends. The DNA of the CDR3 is TGCGCCAGCAGCTTGGGACAGGCGAGCAATGAGCAGTTCTTC. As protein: CASSLGQASNEQFF.

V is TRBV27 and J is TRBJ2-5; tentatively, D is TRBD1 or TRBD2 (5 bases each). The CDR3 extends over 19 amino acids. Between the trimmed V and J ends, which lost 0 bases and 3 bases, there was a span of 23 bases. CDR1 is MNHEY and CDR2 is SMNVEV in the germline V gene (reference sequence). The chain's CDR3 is CASSLSGIVGTGRKETQYF. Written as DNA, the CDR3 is TGTGCCAGCAGTTTATCGGGCATAGTGGGCACGGGACGAAAAGAGACCCAGTACTTC.

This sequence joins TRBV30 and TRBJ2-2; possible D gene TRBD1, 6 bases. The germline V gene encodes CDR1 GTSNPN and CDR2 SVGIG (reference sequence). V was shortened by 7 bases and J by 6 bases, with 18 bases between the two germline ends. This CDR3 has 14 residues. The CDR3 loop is CAFQTQGFAGELFF. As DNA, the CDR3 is TGTGCCTTTCAAACACAGGGATTTGCCGGGGAGCTGTTTTTT.

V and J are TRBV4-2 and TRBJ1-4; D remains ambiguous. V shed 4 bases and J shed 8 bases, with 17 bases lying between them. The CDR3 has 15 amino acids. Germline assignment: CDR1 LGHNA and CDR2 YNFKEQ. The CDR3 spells CASSPMGVKEEKLFF. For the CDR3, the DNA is TGTGCCAGCAGCCCAATGGGAGTGAAGGAGGAAAAACTGTTTTTT.

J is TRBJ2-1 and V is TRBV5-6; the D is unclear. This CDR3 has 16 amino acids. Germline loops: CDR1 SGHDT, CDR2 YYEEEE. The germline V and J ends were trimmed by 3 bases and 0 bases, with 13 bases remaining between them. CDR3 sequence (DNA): TGTGCCAGCAGCTCGACCGGACGGTCCTCCTACAATGAGCAGTTCTTC. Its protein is CASSSTGRSSYNEQFF.

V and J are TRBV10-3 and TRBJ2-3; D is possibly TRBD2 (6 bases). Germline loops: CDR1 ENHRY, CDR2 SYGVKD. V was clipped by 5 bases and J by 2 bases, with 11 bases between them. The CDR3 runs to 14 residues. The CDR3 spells CAISSGVTTDTQYF. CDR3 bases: TGTGCCATCAGTTCGGGAGTTACCACAGATACGCAGTATTTT.